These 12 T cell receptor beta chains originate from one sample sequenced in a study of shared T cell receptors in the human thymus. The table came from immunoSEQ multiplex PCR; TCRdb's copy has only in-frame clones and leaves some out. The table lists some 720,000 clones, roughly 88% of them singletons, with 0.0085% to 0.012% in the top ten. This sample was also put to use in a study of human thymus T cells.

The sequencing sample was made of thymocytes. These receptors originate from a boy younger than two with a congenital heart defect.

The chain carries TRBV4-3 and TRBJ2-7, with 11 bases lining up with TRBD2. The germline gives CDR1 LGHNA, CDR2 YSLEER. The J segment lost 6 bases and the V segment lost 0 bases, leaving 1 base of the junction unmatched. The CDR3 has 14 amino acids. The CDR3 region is CASSQELAGVEQYF. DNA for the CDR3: TGCGCCAGCAGCCAAGAACTAGCGGGAGTCGAGCAGTACTTC.

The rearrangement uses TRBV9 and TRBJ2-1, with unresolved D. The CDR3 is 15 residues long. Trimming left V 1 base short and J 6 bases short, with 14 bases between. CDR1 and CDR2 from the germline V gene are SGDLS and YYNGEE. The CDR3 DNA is TGTGCCAGCAGCGTAACTTCAAGTTGCTGCAATGAGCAGTTCTTC. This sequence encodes CASSVTSSCCNEQFF.

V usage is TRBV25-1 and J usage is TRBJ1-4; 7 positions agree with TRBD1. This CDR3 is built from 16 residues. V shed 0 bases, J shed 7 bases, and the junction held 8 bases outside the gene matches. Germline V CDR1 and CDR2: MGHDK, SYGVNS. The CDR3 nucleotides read TGTGCCAGCAGTGAATACACAGGGGCCGTGTCTGAAAAACTGTTTTTT. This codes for CASSEYTGAVSEKLFF.

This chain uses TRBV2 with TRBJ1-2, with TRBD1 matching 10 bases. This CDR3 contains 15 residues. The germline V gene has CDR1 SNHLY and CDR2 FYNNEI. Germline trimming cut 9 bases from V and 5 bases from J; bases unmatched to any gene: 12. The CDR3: CAREDRGWGPYGYTF. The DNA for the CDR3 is TGTGCCAGGGAGGACAGGGGGTGGGGACCGTATGGCTACACCTTC. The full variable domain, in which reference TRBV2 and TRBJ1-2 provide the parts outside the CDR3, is EPEVTQTPSHQVTQMGQEVILRCVPISNHLYFYWYRQILGQKVEFLVSFYNNEISEKSEIFDDQFSVERPDGSNFTLKIRSTKLEDSAMYFCAREDRGWGPYGYTFGSGTRLTVV.

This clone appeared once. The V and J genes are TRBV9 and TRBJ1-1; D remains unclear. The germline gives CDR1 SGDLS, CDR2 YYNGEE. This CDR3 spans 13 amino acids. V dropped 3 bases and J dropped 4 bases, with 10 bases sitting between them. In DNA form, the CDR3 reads TGTGCCAGCAGCGAGGAGGGAGGCACTGAAGCTTTCTTT. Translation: CASSEEGGTEAFF.

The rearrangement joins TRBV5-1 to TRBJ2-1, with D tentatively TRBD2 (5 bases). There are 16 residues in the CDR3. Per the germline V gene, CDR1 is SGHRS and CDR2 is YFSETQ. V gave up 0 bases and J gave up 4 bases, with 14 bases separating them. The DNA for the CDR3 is TGCGCCAGCAGCTTGGGAGGGCCCGTAGAGTACAATGAGCAGTTCTTC. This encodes CASSLGGPVEYNEQFF. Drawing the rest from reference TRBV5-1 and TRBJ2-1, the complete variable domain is KAGVTQTPRYLIKTRGQQVTLSCSPISGHRSVSWYQQTPGQGLQFLFEYFSETQRNKGNFPGRFSGRQFSNSRSEMNVSTLELGDSALYLCASSLGGPVEYNEQFFGPGTRLTVL.

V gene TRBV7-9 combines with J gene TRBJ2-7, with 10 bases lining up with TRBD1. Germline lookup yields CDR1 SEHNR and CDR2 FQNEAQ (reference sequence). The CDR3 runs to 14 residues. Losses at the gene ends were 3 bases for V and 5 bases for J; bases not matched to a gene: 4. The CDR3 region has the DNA TGTGCCAGCAGCTTGGGACAGGGGAGGGACGAGCAGTACTTC. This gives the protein CASSLGQGRDEQYF.

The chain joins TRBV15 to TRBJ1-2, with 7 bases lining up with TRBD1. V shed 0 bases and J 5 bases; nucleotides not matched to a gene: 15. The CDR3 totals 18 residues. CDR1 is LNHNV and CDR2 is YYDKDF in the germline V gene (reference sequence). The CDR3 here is CATSRDRGQAPSTYGYTF. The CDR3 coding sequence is TGTGCCACCAGCAGAGATAGGGGGCAGGCTCCCTCCACGTATGGCTACACCTTC.

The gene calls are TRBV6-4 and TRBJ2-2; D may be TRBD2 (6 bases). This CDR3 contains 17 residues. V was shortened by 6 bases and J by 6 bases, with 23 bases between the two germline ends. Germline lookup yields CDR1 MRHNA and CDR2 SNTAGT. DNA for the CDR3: TGTGCCAGCAGGACGTCCCTTAAGACGCGGGGCGCCGGGGAGCTGTTTTTT. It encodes CASRTSLKTRGAGELFF.

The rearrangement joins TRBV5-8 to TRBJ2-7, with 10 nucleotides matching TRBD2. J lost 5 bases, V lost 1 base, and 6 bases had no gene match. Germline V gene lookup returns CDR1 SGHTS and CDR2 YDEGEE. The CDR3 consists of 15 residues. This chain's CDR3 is CASSLKREGHHEQYF. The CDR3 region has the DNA TGTGCCAGCAGCTTGAAGCGGGAGGGCCACCACGAGCAGTACTTC.

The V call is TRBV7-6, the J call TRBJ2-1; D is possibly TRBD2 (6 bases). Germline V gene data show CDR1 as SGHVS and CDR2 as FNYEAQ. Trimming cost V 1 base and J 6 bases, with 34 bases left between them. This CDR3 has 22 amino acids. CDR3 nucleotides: TGTGCCAGCAGCTTAGGGGCACGGGTAGCTTCGGGCTGGCAGGACTACACCAATGAGCAGTTCTTC. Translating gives CASSLGARVASGWQDYTNEQFF.

In DNA form, the CDR3 reads TGCAGTGCTAGAGATTACAATGGCTACACCTTC. This gives the protein CSARDYNGYTF. J is TRBJ1-2 and V is TRBV20-1; D is ambiguous. The CDR3 is 11 amino acids. V was trimmed by 0 bases and J by 6 bases, leaving 5 bases between them. Germline V gene sequence: CDR1 DFQATT, CDR2 SNEGSKA (reference sequence).